This entry concerns a single T cell receptor (beta chain). Its antigen remains unknown. These data are taken from a study of CXCR3-negative and CXCR3-positive naive CD8 T cells. Study-level findings and limits: Greater hydrophobicity was found in TRB CDR3s of CXCR3-positive naive cells than of CXCR3-negative naive cells.

The libraries of TRB cDNA were constructed through 5' RACE using UMI labels. TCRdb re-called the 5' RACE reads and shows each CDR3 protein once, DNA omitted. This sample's table reports over 55,000 distinct CDR3 sequences. CDR3 length: 13 amino acids. Germline V gives CDR1 SQVTM, CDR2 ANQGSEA. This TCR was recovered from a human donor in good health. Some clones in this sample may be carry-over from other donors' samples. V gene TRBV29-1 combines with J gene TRBJ2-3; the TCRdb D gene call, TRBD1, has no DNA to confirm it. Sequenced sample: naive CXCR3+ CD8+ T cells from blood. Described subset: CD45RO-CCR7+CD27+CD95- naive CD8+ T cells expressing CXCR3 (TNR3+). CDR3 region: CSPRGGSTDTQYF.